This T cell receptor (beta chain) was profiled in a study of cytomegalovirus exposure and HLA in healthy donors (dated by TCRdb to the late 2010s). Describing the broader study: In an earlier analysis of roughly 500 of the donors, 276 Gb of sequence data and 100 million or so unique TCR beta sequences from some 170 million T cells were reported. Both class I and class II loci were covered by HLA typing, at four-digit resolution. The study used immunosequencing to profile the T cell repertoires of hundreds of subjects and linked those repertoires to cytomegalovirus serostatus. The study aimed to test whether signatures of past pathogen exposure could be identified by cataloging public T cell receptors. A later analysis re-examined previously published TCR beta repertoires from several hundred donors and added high-resolution HLA genotyping to investigate patterns of TCR occurrence. Roughly 5 DR-DQ haplotypes were treated as single units for association and clustering because of strong linkage in the cohort. To predict cytomegalovirus infection status, the study brought together high-throughput TCR immunosequencing, statistical association of individual TCRs with disease status, and machine learning. Genome-wide SNP genotypes for about 65% of the 666 donors were used in a later genetic analysis, which treated that subset as a discovery cohort. Of the 300 to 500 genotyped donors, 65% to 90% were placed in the genetic ancestry cluster associated with self-reported Caucasian donors. To decide whether each TCR beta V gene segment behaved as functional or pseudogenic, an earlier analysis of nearly 600 of the donors relied on high-throughput TCR beta sequencing. Donor age, sex, ethnicity and CMV serostatus were collected together with the repertoire data. Every repertoire in the discovery cohort had been generated on one and the same sequencing platform. In addition to the first cohort of several hundred subjects, a separate validation cohort of approximately 130 different subjects was used. The number of donors typed differed by locus, with about 629-630 for A, B, C, DRB1 and DQB1, approximately 500 for DQA1, nearly 610 for DPA1, and around 430 for DPB1. Among several hundred genotyped donors of the cohort, an average of approximately 200,000 unique TCR beta nucleotide sequences was sequenced per donor, of which about 20% were non-productive. An early release that covered around 590 HLA-typed donors contained about 290 gigabases of sequencing data and some 87 million unique TCR sequences. Rather than using new phenotypic data, the later analysis identified candidate immune exposures from TCR beta sequences and from how often those sequences occurred across donors.

The library was generated by the immunoSEQ multiplex PCR assay. The multiplex PCR relied on a mix of 60 forward primers for TCR Vbeta segments and 13 reverse primers for TCR Jbeta segments. Amplification of the CDR3 region of rearranged TCR beta genes was performed with a multiplex PCR assay on genomic DNA. On the Illumina HiSeq System, the amplified TCR beta libraries were sequenced as 87-base-pair reads. Processing in the source paper ran as follows. A later analysis counted around 72 million unique TCR beta chains across the 600 to 850 repertoires, and 9.5 million to 11 million of these chains were shared by at least two donors. A nearest-neighbor algorithm error-corrected the raw reads and collapsed the reads into unique sequences, merging closely related sequences to remove PCR and sequencing errors. Alignment of CDR3 sequences to IMGT reference sequences was used to assign V, D and J gene segments. Each retained sequence needed at least a six-nucleotide match to both a V gene segment and a J gene segment. A rearrangement counted as productive if the CDR3 had no stop codons and remained in frame with V and J, and every other rearrangement counted as non-productive. CDR3 was defined by IMGT convention, running from the second conserved V-encoded cysteine to the conserved J-encoded phenylalanine. The earlier analysis of more than 450 of the donors excluded sequences that lacked an unambiguous match to a single V gene segment. An earlier analysis of approximately 590 of the donors classified V segments as functional when productive rearrangements were above 56.7% and as segregating when the standard deviation between donors was above 5%. A statistical classification framework was developed to diagnose cytomegalovirus status using the catalog of TCR beta chain sequences. In a later analysis, TCR nucleotide sequences were compared against IMGT/GENE-DB human TR gene sequences so that V and J genes could be assigned. Using the TCRdist pipeline, a later analysis assigned CDR3 sequences along with most-parsimonious VDJ recombination scenarios. In a later analysis, each TCR beta chain was defined by its CDR3 amino acid sequence together with its V-gene family, and reads without a unique V-gene family were excluded. A later analysis removed 500 to 600 highly shared, low-generation-probability nucleotide sequences to deal with suspected cross-contamination and a sequencing artifact. A later analysis calculated a clonal expansion index for each public chain from normalized within-repertoire ranks of inferred template counts. Generation probabilities in a later analysis came from a VDJ recombination model fitted to out-of-frame rearrangements, and those results were checked against IGoR. In a later analysis, hypergeometric tests were used to score TCR-TCR, TCR-HLA and TCR-CMV co-occurrence, with a repertoire-size bias correction applied to TCR pairs. A later analysis estimated false discovery rates by permuting HLA or CMV assignments 20 times. In a later analysis, co-occurring TCRs were grouped using DBSCAN, with TCRdist sequence similarity added in when clustering inside HLA-allele-positive subsets. Repertoires with fewer than 30,000 or more than 120,000 public chains, plus five repertoires with anomalous nucleotide sharing, were excluded from co-occurrence clustering. TCRdb provides this immuneACCESS table in a form limited to in-frame rearrangements. Some clones are lacking; in checked studies, under half of them reflect an unresolved V gene, and why the rest are absent is not known. The V and J calls and the clone size are those of that table, but D and trimming were determined from the DNA. The sample data list some 200,000 clones, and roughly 90% of these were observed just once. The top ten clonotypes cover roughly 1% of the sample.

The cohort was made up of approximately 700 healthy bone marrow donors. Cohort members were all nominally healthy when sampled, although unrecorded immune exposures were likely present. The donor tested CMV seronegative and was one of the 352 seronegative cohort members. Every donor gave a peripheral blood sample, and the peripheral blood mononuclear cells from that sample were used for TCR beta sequencing. Genomic DNA was extracted from the blood cell samples with the Qiagen DNeasy Blood Extraction Kit. Comments on this clone: Its antigen target is currently unknown. Within one base of it there is no much larger clone, and no base qualities were kept.

V gives up 0 bases and J gives up 1 base, and the segment between their germline ends measures 7 bases. From the cysteine up to the phenylalanine, the CDR3 has a length of 14 residues. Only the CDR3 DNA stays, 42 bases, in frame from base 1. From a lookup of the germline V gene, CDR1 and CDR2 are SGHRS and YFSETQ. The full study reports these points: Compared with the approximately 710-donor mean, donors in an Asian-associated ancestry cluster had fewer N-insertions in productive TCRs, according to a later genetic analysis. An association between a missense DCLRE1C variant and V-gene and J-gene trimming of TCR beta chains was found in a later genetic analysis and replicated in an independent cohort. A later analysis found that most CMV-associated TCR beta chains appeared HLA-restricted, with HLA associations seemingly driven largely by CMV exposure. According to the authors, the approach could potentially be generalized to other disease states and immunological phenotypes. Across donors, most TCR sequences were observed very rarely, whereas some public TCRs were present in many individuals. For the cohort, immune exposure information was limited to CMV serostatus. About 17 rarely observed V segments, including chromosome 9 orphons, were excluded from the earlier analysis of some 590 of the donors because counts were too low. Because some donors lacked HLA typing at each locus, the association tests relied only on the typed subset. According to a later analysis, TCR association rates differed among HLA loci, with DRB1 alleles showing the most associated TCRs and HLA-C alleles showing the fewest. A further reported finding was that TCR beta sequences accurately predicted the HLA-A and HLA-B alleles for most subjects in the first cohort. Three of the identified cytomegalovirus-associated TCR beta chains were confirmed in vitro to be specific for cytomegalovirus antigens. Roughly uniform sequencing depth across donors was assumed in presence/absence analyses, although this assumption may not hold. This cohort had only TCR beta chains sequenced, and the lack of alpha or paired-chain data limited which features could be detected. In an earlier analysis of some 500 of the donors, most TCR beta V segments appeared in productive rearrangements about 87% or about 30% of the time, broadly matching IMGT annotations. Specific HLA alleles were associated with 15,000 to 20,000 TCR beta sequences at a false discovery rate of 0.05 in a later analysis. Assigning TCR associations to individual alleles was difficult when HLA alleles, especially DR and DQ, strongly co-occurred. Some IMGT-functional V segments, including TRBV6-2 and TRBV6-3, could not be distinguished by the 87-base-pair reads and were therefore excluded. Compared with equally common non-associated chains, HLA-associated TCR beta chains in a later analysis were more clonally expanded and had lower generation probabilities. Cytomegalovirus status was reported to be diagnosed by the classifier with high specificity and sensitivity in both the original and validation cohorts. A total of some 180 TCR beta chains were listed by the study as associated with cytomegalovirus. According to a later analysis, parvovirus B19, influenza, CMV and Epstein-Barr virus appeared linked to several top co-occurrence clusters. Correlated functional status among segregating V segments might reflect linkage disequilibrium, but an unknown experimental factor could not be ruled out. A group of highly shared sequence variants was considered likely to be a technical artifact of the sequencing pipeline.

The sequence was obtained from a woman younger than 30 in good health and CMV-seronegative. The V gene is TRBV5-1 and the J gene is TRBJ2-5, with the identity of the D gene unclear. Sample: PBMCs. The nucleotide sequence is given as TGCGCCAGCAGCTTGGCCCTGGCCCAAGAGACCCAGTACTTC. Its product reads: CASSLALAQETQYF. The reference TRBV5-1 and TRBJ2-5 proteins fill in what lies around the CDR3, so the full variable domain reads KAGVTQTPRYLIKTRGQQVTLSCSPISGHRSVSWYQQTPGQGLQFLFEYFSETQRNKGNFPGRFSGRQFSNSRSEMNVSTLELGDSALYLCASSLALAQETQYFGPGTRLLVL.